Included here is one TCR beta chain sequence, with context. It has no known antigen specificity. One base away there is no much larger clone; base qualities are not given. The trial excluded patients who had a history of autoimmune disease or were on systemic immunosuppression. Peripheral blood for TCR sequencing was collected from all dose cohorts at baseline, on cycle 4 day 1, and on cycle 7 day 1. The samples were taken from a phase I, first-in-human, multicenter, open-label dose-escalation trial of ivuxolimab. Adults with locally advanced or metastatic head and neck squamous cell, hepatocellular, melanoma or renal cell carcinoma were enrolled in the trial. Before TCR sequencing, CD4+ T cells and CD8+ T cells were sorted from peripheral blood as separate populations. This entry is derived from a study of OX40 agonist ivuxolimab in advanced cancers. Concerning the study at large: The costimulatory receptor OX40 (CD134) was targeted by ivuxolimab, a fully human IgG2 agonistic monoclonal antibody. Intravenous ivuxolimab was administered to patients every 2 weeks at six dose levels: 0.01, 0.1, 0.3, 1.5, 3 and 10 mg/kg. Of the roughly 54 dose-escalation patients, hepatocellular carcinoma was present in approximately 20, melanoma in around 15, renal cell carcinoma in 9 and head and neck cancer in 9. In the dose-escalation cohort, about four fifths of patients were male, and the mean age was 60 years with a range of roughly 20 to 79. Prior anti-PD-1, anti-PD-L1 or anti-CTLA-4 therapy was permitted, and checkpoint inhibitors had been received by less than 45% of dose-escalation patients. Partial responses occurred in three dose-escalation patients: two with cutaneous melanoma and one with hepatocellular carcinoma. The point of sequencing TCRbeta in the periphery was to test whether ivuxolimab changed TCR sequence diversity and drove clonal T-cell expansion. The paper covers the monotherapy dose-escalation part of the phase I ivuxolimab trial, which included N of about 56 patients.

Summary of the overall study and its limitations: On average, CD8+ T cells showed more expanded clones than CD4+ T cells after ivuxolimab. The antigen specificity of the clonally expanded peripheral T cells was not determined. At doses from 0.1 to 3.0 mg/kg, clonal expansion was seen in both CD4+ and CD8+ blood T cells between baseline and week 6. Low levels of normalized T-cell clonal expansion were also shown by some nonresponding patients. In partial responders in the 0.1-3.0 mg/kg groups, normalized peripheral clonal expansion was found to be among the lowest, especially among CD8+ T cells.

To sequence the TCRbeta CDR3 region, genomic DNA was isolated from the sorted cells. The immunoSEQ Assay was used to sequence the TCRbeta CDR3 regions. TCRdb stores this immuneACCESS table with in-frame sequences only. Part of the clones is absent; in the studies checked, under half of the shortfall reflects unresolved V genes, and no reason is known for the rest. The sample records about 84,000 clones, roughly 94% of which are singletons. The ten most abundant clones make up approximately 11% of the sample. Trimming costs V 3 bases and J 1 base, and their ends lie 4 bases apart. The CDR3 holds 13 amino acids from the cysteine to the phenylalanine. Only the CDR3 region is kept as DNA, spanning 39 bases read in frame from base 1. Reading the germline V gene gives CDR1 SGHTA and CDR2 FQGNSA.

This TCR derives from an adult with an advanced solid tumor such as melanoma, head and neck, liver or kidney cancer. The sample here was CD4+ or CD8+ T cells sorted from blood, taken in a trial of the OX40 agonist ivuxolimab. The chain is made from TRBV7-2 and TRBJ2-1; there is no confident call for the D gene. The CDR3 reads CASSLVSYNEQFF. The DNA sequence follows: TGTGCCAGCAGCTTGGTTTCCTACAATGAGCAGTTCTTC.